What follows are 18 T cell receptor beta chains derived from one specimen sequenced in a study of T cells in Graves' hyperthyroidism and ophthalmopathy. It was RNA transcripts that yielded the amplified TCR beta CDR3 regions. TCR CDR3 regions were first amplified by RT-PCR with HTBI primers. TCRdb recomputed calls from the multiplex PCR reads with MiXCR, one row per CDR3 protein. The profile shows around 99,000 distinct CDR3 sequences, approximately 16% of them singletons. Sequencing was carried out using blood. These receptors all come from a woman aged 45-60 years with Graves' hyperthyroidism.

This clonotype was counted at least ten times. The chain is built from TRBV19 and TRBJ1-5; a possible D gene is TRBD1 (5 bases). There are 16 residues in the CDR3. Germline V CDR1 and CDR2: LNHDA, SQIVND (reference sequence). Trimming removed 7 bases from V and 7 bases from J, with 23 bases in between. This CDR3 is CASTTQGGGAWQPQHF. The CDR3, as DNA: TGTGCCAGTACCACCCAGGGTGGAGGGGCCTGGCAGCCCCAGCATTTT.

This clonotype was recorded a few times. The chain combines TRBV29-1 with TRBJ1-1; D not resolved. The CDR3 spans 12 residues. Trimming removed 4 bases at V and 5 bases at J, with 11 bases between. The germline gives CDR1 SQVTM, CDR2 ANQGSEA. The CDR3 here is CSVAARGTEAFF. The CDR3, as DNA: TGCAGCGTTGCGGCCCGAGGGACTGAAGCTTTCTTT.

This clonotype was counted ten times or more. As DNA, the CDR3 is TGTGCCAGCAGCTTAGCTTCCAGGGGGGACACCGGGGAGCTGTTTTTT. Its protein is CASSLASRGDTGELFF. This chain uses TRBV7-8 with TRBJ2-2, with D perhaps matching TRBD1 (7 bases). This CDR3 is 16 amino acids long. V lost 0 bases and J lost 3, with 11 bases in between. From germline, CDR1 is SGHVS and CDR2 FQNEAQ.

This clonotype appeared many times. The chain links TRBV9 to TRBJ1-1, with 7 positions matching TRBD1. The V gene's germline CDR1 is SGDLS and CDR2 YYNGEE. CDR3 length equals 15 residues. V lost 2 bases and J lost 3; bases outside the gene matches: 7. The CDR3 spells CASSVSRGGYTEAFF. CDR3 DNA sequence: TGTGCCAGCAGCGTTTCCAGGGGGGGGTACACTGAAGCTTTCTTT.

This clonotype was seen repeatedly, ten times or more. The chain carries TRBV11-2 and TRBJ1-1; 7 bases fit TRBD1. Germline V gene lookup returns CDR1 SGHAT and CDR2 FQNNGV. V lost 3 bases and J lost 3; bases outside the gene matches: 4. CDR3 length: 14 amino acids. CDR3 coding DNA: TGTGCCAGCAGCTTCACAGGGGAATACACTGAAGCTTTCTTT. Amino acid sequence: CASSFTGEYTEAFF.

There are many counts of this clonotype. The CDR3 region is CASSVTRGGRYEQYF. In DNA form, the CDR3 reads TGTGCCAGCAGTGTCACCAGGGGAGGACGGTACGAGCAGTACTTC. This chain joins TRBV28 and TRBJ2-7; D could derive from TRBD1 or TRBD2 (6 bases each). V lost 5 bases and J lost 4, with 18 bases in between. The germline V gene encodes CDR1 MDHEN and CDR2 SYDVKM. The CDR3 contains 15 residues.

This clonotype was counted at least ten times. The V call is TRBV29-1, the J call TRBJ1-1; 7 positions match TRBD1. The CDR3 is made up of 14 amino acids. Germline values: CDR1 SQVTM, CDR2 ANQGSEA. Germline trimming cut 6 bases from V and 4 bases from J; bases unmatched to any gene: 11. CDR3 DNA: TGCAGCGTGGAAAGTGACAGGGCAAGCACTGAAGCTTTCTTT. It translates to CSVESDRASTEAFF.

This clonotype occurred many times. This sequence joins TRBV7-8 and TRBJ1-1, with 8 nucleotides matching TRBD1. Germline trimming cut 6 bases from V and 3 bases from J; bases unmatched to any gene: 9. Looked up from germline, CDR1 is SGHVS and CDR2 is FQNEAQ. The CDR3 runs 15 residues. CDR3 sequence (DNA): TGTGCCAGCAGTCAGGGACAGGCCGGGGACACTGAAGCTTTCTTT. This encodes CASSQGQAGDTEAFF.

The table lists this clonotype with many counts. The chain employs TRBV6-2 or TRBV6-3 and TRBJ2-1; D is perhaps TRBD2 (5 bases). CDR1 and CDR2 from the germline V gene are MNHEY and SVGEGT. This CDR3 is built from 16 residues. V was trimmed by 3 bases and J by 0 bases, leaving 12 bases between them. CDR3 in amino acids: CASSYTGLRSYNEQFF. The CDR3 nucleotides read TGTGCCAGCAGTTATACGGGATTACGCTCCTACAATGAGCAGTTCTTC.

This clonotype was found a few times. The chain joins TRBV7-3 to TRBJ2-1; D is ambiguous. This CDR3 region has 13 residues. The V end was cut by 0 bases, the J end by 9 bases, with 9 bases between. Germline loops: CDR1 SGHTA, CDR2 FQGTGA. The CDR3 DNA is TGTGCCAGCAGCTTAACGTACCCAAGTGAGCAGTTCTTC. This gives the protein CASSLTYPSEQFF. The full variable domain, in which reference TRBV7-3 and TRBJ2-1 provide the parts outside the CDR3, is GAGVSQTPSNKVTEKGKYVELRCDPISGHTALYWYRQSLGQGPEFLIYFQGTGAADDSGLPNDRFFAVRPEGSVSTLKIQRTERGDSAVYLCASSLTYPSEQFFGPGTRLTVL.

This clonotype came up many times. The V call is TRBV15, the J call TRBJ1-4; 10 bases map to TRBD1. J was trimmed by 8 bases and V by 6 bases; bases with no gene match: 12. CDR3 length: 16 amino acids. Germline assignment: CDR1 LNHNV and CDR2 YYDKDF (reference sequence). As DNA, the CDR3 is TGTGCCACCAGTGACGCCGGGACAGGGGTAAACGAAAAACTGTTTTTT. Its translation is CATSDAGTGVNEKLFF.

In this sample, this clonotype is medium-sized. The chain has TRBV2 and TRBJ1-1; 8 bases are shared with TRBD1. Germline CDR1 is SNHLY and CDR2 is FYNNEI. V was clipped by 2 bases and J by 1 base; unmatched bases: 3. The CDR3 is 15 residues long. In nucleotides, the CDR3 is TGTGCCAGCAGTGAAAGGGACAGGAGGAACACTGAAGCTTTCTTT. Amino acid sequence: CASSERDRRNTEAFF.

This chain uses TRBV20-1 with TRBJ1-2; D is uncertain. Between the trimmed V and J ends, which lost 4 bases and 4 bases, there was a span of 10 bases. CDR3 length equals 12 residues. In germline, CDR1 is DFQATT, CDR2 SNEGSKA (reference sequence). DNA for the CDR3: TGCAGTGCTAAGACTAACCCCTATGGCTACACCTTC. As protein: CSAKTNPYGYTF.

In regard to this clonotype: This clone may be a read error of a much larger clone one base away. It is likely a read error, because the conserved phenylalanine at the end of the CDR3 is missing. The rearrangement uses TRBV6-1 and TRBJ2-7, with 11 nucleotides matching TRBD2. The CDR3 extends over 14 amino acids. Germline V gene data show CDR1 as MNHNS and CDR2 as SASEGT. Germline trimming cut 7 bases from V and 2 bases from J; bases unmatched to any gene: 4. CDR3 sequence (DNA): TGTGCCAGCAACCCTAGCGGGAGGCCCTACGAGCAGTACATC. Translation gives CASNPSGRPYEQYI.

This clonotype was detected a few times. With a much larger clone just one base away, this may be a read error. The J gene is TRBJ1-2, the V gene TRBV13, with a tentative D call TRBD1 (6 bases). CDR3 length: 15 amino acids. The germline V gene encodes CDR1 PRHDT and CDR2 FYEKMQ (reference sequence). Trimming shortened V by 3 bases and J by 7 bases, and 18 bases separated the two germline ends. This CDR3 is CASSFAGQGNGGYTF. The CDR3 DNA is TGTGCCAGCAGCTTCGCGGGGCAGGGGAATGGTGGCTACACCTTC.

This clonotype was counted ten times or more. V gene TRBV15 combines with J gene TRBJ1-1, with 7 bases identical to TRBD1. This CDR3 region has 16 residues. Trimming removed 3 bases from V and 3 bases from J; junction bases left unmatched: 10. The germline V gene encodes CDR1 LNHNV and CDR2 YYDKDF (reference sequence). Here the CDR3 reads CATSSRGTALDTEAFF. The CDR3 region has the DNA TGTGCCACCAGCAGCCGGGGGACAGCTTTGGACACTGAAGCTTTCTTT.

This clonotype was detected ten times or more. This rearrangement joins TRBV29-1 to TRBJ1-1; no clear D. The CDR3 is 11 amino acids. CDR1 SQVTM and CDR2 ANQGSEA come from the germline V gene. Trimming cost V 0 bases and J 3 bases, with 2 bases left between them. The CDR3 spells CSVEEHTEAFF. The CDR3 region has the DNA TGCAGCGTTGAAGAACACACTGAAGCTTTCTTT.

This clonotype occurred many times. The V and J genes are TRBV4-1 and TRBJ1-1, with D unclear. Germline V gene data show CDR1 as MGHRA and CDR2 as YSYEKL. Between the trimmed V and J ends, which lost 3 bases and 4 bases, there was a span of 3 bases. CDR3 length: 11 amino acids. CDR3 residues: CASSQSTEAFF. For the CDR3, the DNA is TGCGCCAGCAGCCAGTCCACTGAAGCTTTCTTT.